These T cell receptor beta chains were read from a single sample in a study of T cells after yellow fever vaccination. MiXCR, applied by TCRdb to the 5' RACE reads, yields one record per CDR3 protein. The sample lists about 550,000 distinct CDR3 sequences, under 25% occurring once. This material consisted of PBMCs, taken 15 days after the yellow fever booster vaccination. These receptors all stem from a young man who received the YFV17D yellow fever vaccine. CDR3s include the opening cysteine and the closing phenylalanine or tryptophan. The order of the fields is D gene, J gene, clone size, V gene, CDR3 protein, CDR3 DNA. A D gene is named only where the DNA matches it firmly. Clone size is stated in some rows and not others, as once, few, many or a class when expanded.

D: -
J: TRBJ1-6
size: few
V: TRBV25-1
CDR3: CASSESIGNSPLHF
DNA: TGTGCCAGCAGTGAATCGATCGGGAATTCACCCCTCCACTTT

D: -
J: TRBJ2-5
size: once
V: TRBV2
CDR3: CASSEVSSLETQYF
DNA: TGTGCCAGCAGTGAAGTTAGCTCTCTCGAGACCCAGTACTTC

D: -
J: TRBJ2-3
size: -
V: TRBV10-3
CDR3: CAISVGVADTQYF
DNA: TGTGCCATCAGTGTGGGGGTAGCAGATACGCAGTATTTT

D: -
J: TRBJ2-7
size: few
V: TRBV20-1
CDR3: CSAPPLGQGGRYEQYF
DNA: TGCAGTGCACCCCCTCTTGGGCAGGGAGGACGCTACGAGCAGTACTTC

D: -
J: TRBJ2-7
size: many
V: TRBV12-3/TRBV12-4
CDR3: CASSLGSYEQYF
DNA: TGCGCCAGCAGCTTGGGGTCCTACGAGCAGTACTTC

D: -
J: TRBJ2-7
size: few
V: TRBV4-3
CDR3: CASSQERQLGAYEQYF
DNA: TGCGCCAGCAGCCAAGAACGGCAGTTAGGAGCCTACGAGCAGTACTTC

D: -
J: TRBJ2-1
size: -
V: TRBV20-1
CDR3: CSASGLTVNEQFF
DNA: TGCAGTGCTAGTGGTCTAACGGTAAATGAGCAGTTCTTC

D: -
J: TRBJ2-1
size: many
V: TRBV5-1
CDR3: CASSLEAYNEQFF
DNA: TGCGCCAGCAGCTTGGAAGCGTACAATGAGCAGTTCTTC

D: -
J: TRBJ2-7
size: -
V: TRBV6-2/TRBV6-3
CDR3: CASSPHWTESYEQYF
DNA: TGTGCCAGCAGCCCTCATTGGACAGAGTCCTACGAGCAGTACTTC

D: -
J: TRBJ2-1
size: few
V: TRBV15
CDR3: CATSREMGEQFF
DNA: TGTGCCACCAGCAGGGAGATGGGTGAGCAGTTCTTC

D: -
J: TRBJ1-4
size: -
V: TRBV5-6
CDR3: CASSGRRGTNEKLFF
DNA: TGTGCCAGCAGCGGCCGACGGGGAACTAATGAAAAACTGTTTTTT

D: -
J: TRBJ1-2
size: few
V: TRBV25-1
CDR3: CASSELDIYGYTF
DNA: TGTGCCAGCAGTGAATTGGACATCTATGGCTACACCTTC

D: -
J: TRBJ1-6
size: -
V: TRBV20-1
CDR3: CSARGTFYNSPLHF
DNA: TGCAGTGCGAGAGGGACATTCTATAATTCACCCCTCCACTTT

D: -
J: TRBJ2-1
size: -
V: TRBV29-1
CDR3: CSVEDLDSPRDEPYNEQFF
DNA: TGCAGCGTTGAAGATCTGGACAGCCCCCGGGACGAGCCCTACAATGAGCAGTTCTTC

D: TRBD1
J: TRBJ2-5
size: -
V: TRBV10-2
CDR3: CASGEMDRGQETQYF
DNA: TGCGCCAGTGGGGAGATGGACAGGGGTCAAGAGACCCAGTACTTC

D: TRBD2
J: TRBJ2-4
size: -
V: TRBV4-3
CDR3: CASSQVNSGSLDIQYF
DNA: TGCGCCAGCAGCCAAGTGAATAGCGGGAGCTTGGACATTCAGTACTTC

D: -
J: TRBJ2-7
size: -
V: TRBV12-3/TRBV12-4
CDR3: CASKSNLGVEQYF
DNA: TGTGCCAGCAAATCAAATCTAGGAGTCGAGCAGTACTTC

D: -
J: TRBJ2-4
size: few
V: TRBV6-2/TRBV6-3
CDR3: CASSVAKNIQYF
DNA: TGTGCCAGCAGCGTAGCCAAAAACATTCAGTACTTC

D: TRBD2
J: TRBJ2-3
size: few
V: TRBV6-4
CDR3: CASGTSGASTDTQYF
DNA: TGTGCCAGCGGGACTAGCGGGGCCAGCACAGATACGCAGTATTTT

D: TRBD2
J: TRBJ2-4
size: -
V: TRBV4-3
CDR3: CASSQDTSGSDIQYF
DNA: TGCGCCAGCAGCCAAGATACCAGCGGGAGTGACATTCAGTACTTC

D: -
J: TRBJ2-3
size: -
V: TRBV18
CDR3: CASSPTGLPDTQYF
DNA: TGTGCCAGCTCACCAACAGGGCTGCCAGATACGCAGTATTTT

D: -
J: TRBJ2-5
size: -
V: TRBV19
CDR3: CASSTVGAQYF
DNA: TGTGCCAGTAGTACTGTGGGGGCCCAGTACTTC

D: -
J: TRBJ2-7
size: -
V: TRBV19
CDR3: CASSTRRAERGPYEQYF
DNA: TGTGCCAGTAGTACGCGGCGGGCAGAAAGGGGCCCCTACGAGCAGTACTTC

D: -
J: TRBJ1-1
size: -
V: TRBV6-5
CDR3: CASSYTASPGIEAFF
DNA: TGTGCCAGCAGTTATACGGCATCCCCGGGCATTGAAGCTTTCTTT

D: -
J: TRBJ1-1
size: few
V: TRBV6-6
CDR3: CASSSTVLEAFF
DNA: TGTGCCAGCAGTTCGACAGTCCTTGAAGCTTTCTTT

D: -
J: TRBJ2-5
size: few
V: TRBV20-1
CDR3: CSASSIGRGETQYF
DNA: TGCAGTGCTAGTAGTATCGGGAGAGGCGAGACCCAGTACTTC

D: -
J: TRBJ1-6
size: -
V: TRBV30
CDR3: CAWSLNSPLHF
DNA: TGTGCCTGGAGTCTGAATTCACCCCTCCACTTT

D: -
J: TRBJ2-6
size: -
V: TRBV5-1
CDR3: CASRLSGANVLTF
DNA: TGCGCCAGCAGGTTGTCAGGGGCCAACGTCCTGACTTTC